The T cell receptor (beta chain) described here comes from a study of shared clonotypes between healthy human individuals. Overall study context: Each donor contributed plates that comprised three CD4 naive, three CD4 memory, two CD8 naive and one CD8 memory.

Produced via immunoSEQ multiplex PCR; TCRdb's table is partial and in-frame only. The data hold about 1 million clones, with 65% to 80% observed a single time. Into CD45RA+ naive and CD45RA-negative memory subsets, the CD4+ cells were split. The material sequenced was memory CD4+ T cells sorted from blood. Indicated subset: CD45RA-negative fraction. The sequence came from a man aged 18-30 years in good health.

CDR3 coding DNA: TGTGCCAGCAGTGATAGGGGAGATACGCAGTATTTT. Its protein is CASSDRGDTQYF. V is TRBV2 and J is TRBJ2-3, with D possibly being TRBD1 (5 bases). Per germline, CDR1 SNHLY and CDR2 FYNNEI. V was clipped by 3 bases and J by 5 bases, with 6 bases between them. CDR3 size: 12 residues.